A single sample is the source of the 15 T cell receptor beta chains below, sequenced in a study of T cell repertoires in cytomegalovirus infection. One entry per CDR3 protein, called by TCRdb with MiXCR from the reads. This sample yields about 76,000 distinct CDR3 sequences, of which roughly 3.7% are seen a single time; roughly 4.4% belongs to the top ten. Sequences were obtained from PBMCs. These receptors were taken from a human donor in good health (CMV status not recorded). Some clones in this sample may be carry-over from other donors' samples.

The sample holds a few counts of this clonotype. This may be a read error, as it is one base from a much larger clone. CDR3 DNA: TGCGCCAGCAACCAAGTCGGTTCCGGGGGGGAAAAACTGTTTTTT. This codes for CASNQVGSGGEKLFF. The chain links TRBV4-3 to TRBJ1-4, with D perhaps TRBD1 (5 bases). The CDR3 covers 15 residues. Germline values: CDR1 LGHNA, CDR2 YSLEER.

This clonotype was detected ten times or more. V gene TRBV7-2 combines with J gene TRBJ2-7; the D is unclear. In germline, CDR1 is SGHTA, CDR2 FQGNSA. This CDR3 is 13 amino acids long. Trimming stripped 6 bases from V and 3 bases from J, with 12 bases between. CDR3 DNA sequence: TGTGCCAGCAGTCGACGCCCGTACTACGAGCAGTACTTC. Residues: CASSRRPYYEQYF.

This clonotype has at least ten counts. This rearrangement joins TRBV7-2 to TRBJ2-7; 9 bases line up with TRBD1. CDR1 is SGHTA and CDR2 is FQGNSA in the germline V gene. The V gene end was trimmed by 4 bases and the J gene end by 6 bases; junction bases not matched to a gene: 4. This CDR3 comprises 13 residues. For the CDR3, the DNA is TGTGCCAGCAGCTCAGACAGGGGGGCCGAGCAGTACTTC. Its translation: CASSSDRGAEQYF.

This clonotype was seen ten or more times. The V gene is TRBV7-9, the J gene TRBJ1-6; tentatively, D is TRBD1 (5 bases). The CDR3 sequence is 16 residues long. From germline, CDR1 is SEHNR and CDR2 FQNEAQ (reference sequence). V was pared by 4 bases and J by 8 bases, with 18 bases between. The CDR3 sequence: CASSSGRVTYDSPLHF. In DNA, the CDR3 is TGTGCCAGCAGCTCGGGCAGGGTTACTTATGATTCACCCCTCCACTTT.

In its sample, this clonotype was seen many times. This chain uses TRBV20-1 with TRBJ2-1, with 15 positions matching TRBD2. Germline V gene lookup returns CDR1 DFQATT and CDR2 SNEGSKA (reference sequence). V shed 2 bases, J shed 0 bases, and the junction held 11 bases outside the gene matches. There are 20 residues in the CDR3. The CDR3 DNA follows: TGCAGTGCTAGAACCCTGGGACTAGCGGGGGGCCCGAGCTCCTACAATGAGCAGTTCTTC. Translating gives CSARTLGLAGGPSSYNEQFF.

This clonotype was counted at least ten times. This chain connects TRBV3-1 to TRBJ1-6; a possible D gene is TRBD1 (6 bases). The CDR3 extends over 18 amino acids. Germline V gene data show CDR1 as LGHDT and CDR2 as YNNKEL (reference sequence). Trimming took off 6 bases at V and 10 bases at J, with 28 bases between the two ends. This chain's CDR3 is CASSLKTGTSGFWSPLHF. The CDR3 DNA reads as TGTGCCAGCAGTCTTAAGACAGGCACCAGCGGCTTTTGGTCACCCCTCCACTTT.

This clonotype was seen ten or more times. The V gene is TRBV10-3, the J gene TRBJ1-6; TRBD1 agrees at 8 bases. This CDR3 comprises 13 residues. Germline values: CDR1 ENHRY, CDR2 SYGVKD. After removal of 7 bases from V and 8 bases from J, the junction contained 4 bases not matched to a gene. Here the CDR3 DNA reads TGTGCCATCAACGGACAGGGTGATTCACCCCTCCACTTT. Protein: CAINGQGDSPLHF.

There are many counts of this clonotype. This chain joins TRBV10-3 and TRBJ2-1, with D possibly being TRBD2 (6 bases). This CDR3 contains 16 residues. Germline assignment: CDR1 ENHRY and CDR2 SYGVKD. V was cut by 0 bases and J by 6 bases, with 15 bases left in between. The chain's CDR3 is CAISESQNPGVNEQFF. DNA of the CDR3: TGTGCCATCAGTGAGTCGCAGAACCCGGGGGTCAATGAGCAGTTCTTC.

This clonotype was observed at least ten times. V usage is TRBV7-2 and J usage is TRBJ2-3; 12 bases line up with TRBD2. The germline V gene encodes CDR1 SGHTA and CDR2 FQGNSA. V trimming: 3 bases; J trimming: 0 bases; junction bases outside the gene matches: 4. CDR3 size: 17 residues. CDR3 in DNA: TGTGCCAGCAGCTTGGCTGGGACTAGCGGGAGCACAGATACGCAGTATTTT. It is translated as CASSLAGTSGSTDTQYF.

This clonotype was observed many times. The CDR3 nucleotides are TGTGCCACCAGCACCACACAGGGGGCACTAGCGGGGACCCGAGGTACGCAGTATTTT. This sequence encodes CATSTTQGALAGTRGTQYF. The chain employs TRBV15 and TRBJ2-3, with D maybe TRBD2 (10 bases). V was shortened by 4 bases and J by 8 bases, with 31 bases between the two germline ends. Germline V gene data show CDR1 as LNHNV and CDR2 as YYDKDF (reference sequence). The CDR3 has 19 amino acids.

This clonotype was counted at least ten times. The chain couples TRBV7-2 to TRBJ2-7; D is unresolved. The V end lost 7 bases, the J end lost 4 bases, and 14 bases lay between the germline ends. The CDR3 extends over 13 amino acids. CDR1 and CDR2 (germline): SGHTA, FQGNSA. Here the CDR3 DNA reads TGTGCCAGCAACCCGGTGGGCTGGTACGAGCAGTACTTC. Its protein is CASNPVGWYEQYF.

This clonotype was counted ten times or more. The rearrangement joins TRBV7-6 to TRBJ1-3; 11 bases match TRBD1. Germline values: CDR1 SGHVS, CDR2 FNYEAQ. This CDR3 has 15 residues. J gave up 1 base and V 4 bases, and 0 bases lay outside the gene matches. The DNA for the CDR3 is TGTGCCAGCAGCTGGGACAGGGGGTCTGGAAACACCATATATTTT. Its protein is CASSWDRGSGNTIYF.

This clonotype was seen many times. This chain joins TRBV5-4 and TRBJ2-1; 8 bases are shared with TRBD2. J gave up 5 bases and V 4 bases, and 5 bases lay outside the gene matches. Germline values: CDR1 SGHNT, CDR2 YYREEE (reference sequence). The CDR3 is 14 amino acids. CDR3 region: CASSPGGGDNEQFF. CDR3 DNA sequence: TGTGCCAGCAGCCCGGGGGGGGGCGACAATGAGCAGTTCTTC.

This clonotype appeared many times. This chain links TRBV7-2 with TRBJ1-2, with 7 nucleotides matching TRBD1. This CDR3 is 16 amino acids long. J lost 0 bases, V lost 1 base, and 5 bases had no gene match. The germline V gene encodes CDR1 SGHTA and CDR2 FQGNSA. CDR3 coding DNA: TGTGCCAGCAGCTTAGGGACAGGTTTATCTAACTATGGCTACACCTTC. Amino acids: CASSLGTGLSNYGYTF.

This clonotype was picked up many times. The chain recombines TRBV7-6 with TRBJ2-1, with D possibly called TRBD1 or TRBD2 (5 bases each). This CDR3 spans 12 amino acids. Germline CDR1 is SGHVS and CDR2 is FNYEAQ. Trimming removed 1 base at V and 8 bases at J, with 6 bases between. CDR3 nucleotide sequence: TGTGCCAGCAGCTTAGGAGGGGATGAGCAGTTCTTC. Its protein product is CASSLGGDEQFF.